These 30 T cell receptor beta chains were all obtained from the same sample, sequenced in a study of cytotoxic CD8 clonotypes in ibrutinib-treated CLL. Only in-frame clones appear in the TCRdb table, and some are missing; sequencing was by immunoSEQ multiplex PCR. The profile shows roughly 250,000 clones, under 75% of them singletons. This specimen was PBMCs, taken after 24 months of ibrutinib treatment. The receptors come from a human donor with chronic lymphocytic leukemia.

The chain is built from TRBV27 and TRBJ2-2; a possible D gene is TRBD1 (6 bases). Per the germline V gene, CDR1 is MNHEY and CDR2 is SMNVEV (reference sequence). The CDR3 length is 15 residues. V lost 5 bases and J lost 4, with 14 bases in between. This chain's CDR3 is CASSREGVSTGELFF. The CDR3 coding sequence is TGTGCCAGCAGTCGTGAGGGGGTTTCCACCGGGGAGCTGTTTTTT.

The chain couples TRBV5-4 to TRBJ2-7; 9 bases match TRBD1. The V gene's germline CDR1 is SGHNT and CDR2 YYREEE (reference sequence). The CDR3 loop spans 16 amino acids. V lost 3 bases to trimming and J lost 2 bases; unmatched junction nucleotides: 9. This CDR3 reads CASSSTGTGITYEQYF. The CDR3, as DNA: TGTGCCAGCAGCTCCACCGGGACAGGGATAACCTACGAGCAGTACTTC.

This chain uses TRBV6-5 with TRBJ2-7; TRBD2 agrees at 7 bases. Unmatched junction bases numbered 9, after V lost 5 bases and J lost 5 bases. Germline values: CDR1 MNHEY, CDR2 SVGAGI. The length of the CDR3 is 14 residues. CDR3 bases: TGTGCCAGCAGTCCCGGGACTACCTGGGACGAGCAGTACTTC. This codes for CASSPGTTWDEQYF.

The CDR3 here is CASSYNWDLYF. CDR3 DNA: TGTGCCAGCAGTTACAATTGGGACCTGTACTTC. This chain links TRBV28 with TRBJ2-7; D assignment may be TRBD1 or TRBD2 (5 bases each). The length of the CDR3 is 11 residues. Per the germline V gene, CDR1 is MDHEN and CDR2 is SYDVKM. V lost 4 bases to trimming and J lost 12 bases, with 13 bases between them.

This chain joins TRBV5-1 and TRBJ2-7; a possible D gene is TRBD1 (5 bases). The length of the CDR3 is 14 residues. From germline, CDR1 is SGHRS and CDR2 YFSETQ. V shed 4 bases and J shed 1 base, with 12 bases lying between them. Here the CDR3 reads CASSPEPGSYEQYF. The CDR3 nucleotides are TGCGCCAGCAGCCCCGAGCCAGGGTCCTACGAGCAGTACTTC.

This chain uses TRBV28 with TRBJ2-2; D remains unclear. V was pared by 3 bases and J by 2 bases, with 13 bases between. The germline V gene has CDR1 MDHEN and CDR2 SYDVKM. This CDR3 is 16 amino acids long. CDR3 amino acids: CASSFPEQTNTGELFF. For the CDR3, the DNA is TGTGCCAGCAGTTTTCCGGAACAGACCAACACCGGGGAGCTGTTTTTT.

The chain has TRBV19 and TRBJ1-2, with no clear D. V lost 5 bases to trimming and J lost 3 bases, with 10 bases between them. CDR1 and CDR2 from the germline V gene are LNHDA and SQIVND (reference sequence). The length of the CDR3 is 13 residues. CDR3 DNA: TGTGCCAGTAGTTACGGCAGATACTATGGCTACACCTTC. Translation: CASSYGRYYGYTF. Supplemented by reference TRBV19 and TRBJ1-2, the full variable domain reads DGGITQSPKYLFRKEGQNVTLSCEQNLNHDAMYWYRQDPGQGLRLIYYSQIVNDFQKGDIAEGYSVSREKKESFPLTVTSAQKNPTAFYLCASSYGRYYGYTFGSGTRLTVV.

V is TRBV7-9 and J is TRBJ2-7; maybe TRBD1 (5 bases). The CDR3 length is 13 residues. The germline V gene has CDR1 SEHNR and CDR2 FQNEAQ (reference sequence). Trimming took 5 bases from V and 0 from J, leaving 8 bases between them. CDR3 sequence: CASSLDSSYEQYF. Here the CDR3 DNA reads TGTGCCAGCAGCCTCGACAGCTCCTACGAGCAGTACTTC.

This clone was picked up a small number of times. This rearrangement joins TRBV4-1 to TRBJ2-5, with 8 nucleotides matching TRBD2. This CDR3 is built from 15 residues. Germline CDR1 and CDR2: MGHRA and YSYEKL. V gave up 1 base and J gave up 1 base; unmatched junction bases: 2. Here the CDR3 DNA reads TGCGCCAGCAGCCAAGGACTAGCGCTCCAAGAGACCCAGTACTTC. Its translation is CASSQGLALQETQYF.

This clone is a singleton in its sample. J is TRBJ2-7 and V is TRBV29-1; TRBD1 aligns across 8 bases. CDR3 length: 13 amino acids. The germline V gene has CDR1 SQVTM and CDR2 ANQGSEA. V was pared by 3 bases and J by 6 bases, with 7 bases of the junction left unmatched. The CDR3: CSVDDRGFLEQYF. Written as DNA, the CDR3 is TGCAGCGTTGACGACAGGGGATTCCTCGAGCAGTACTTC.

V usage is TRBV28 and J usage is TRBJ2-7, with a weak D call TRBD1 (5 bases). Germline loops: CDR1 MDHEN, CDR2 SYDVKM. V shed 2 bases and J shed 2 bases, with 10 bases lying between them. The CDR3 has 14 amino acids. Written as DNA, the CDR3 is TGTGCCAGCAGTTTACGGCAGGGAACCTACGAGCAGTACTTC. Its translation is CASSLRQGTYEQYF.

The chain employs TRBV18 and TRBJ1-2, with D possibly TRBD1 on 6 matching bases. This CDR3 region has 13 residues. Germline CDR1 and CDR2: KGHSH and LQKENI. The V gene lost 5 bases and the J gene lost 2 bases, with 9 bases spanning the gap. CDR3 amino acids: CASSADRNYGYTF. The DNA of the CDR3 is TGTGCCAGCTCAGCGGACAGAAACTATGGCTACACCTTC.

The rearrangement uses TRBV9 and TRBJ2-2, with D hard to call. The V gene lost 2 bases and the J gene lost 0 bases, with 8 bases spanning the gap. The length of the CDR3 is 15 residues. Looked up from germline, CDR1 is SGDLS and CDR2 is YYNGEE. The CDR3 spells CASSVGGSNTGELFF. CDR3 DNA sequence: TGTGCCAGCAGCGTCGGCGGCTCGAACACCGGGGAGCTGTTTTTT.

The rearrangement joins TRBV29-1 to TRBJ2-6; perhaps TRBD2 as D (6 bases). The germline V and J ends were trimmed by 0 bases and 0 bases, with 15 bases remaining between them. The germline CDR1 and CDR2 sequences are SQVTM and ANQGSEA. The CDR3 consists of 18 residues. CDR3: CSVEESSGPHSGANVLTF. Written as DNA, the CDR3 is TGCAGCGTTGAAGAGTCGAGCGGGCCCCACTCTGGGGCCAACGTCCTGACTTTC.

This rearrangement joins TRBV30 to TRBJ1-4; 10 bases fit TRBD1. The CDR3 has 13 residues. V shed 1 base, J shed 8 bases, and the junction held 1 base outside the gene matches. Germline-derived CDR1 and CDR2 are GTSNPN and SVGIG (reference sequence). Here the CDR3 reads CAWSGDRGEKLFF. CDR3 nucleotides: TGTGCCTGGAGTGGGGACAGGGGAGAAAAACTGTTTTTT. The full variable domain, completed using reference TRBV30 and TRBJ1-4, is SQTIHQWPATLVQPVGSPLSLECTVEGTSNPNLYWYRQAAGRGLQLLFYSVGIGQISSEVPQNLSASRPQDRQFILSSKKLLLSDSGFYLCAWSGDRGEKLFFGSGTQLSVL.

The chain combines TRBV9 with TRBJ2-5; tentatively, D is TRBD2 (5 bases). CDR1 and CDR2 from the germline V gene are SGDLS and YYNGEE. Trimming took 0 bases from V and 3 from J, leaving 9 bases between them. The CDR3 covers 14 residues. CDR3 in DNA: TGTGCCAGCAGCGTAGTGGGAGATAAAGAGACCCAGTACTTC. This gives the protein CASSVVGDKETQYF.

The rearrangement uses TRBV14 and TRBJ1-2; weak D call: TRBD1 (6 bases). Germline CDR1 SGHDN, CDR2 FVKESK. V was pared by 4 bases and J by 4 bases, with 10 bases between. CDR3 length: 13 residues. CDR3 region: CASSPDSGYGYTF. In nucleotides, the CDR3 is TGTGCCAGCAGCCCGGACAGTGGCTATGGCTACACCTTC.

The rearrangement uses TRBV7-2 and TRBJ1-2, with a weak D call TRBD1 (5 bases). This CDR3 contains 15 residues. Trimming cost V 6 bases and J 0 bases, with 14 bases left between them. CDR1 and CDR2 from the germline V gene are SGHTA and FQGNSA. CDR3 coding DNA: TGTGCCAGCAGACGCACCGGGGGGACTAACTATGGCTACACCTTC. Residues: CASRRTGGTNYGYTF.

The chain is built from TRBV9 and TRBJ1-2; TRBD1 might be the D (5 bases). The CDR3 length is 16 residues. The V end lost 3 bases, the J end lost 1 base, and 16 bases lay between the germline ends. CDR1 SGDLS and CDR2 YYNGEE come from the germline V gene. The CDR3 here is CASSDGGTQGNYGYTF. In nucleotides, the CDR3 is TGTGCCAGCAGCGATGGAGGGACCCAAGGTAACTATGGCTACACCTTC.

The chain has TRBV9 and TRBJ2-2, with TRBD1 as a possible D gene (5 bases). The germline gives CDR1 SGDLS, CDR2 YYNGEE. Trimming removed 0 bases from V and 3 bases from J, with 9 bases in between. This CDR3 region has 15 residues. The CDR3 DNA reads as TGTGCCAGCAGCGTAGGGGGCAGTTACACCGGGGAGCTGTTTTTT. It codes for CASSVGGSYTGELFF.

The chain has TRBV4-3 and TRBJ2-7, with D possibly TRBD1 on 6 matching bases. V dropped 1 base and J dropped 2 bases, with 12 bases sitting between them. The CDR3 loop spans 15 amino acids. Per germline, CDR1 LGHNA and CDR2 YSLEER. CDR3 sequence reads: CASSQGAAGAYEQYF. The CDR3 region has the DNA TGCGCCAGCAGCCAAGGGGCGGCAGGGGCCTACGAGCAGTACTTC.

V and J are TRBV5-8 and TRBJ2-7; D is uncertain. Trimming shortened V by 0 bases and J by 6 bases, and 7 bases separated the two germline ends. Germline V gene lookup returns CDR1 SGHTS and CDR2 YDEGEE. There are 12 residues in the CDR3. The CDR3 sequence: CASSLVISEQYF. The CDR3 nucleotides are TGTGCCAGCAGCTTGGTCATTAGCGAGCAGTACTTC.

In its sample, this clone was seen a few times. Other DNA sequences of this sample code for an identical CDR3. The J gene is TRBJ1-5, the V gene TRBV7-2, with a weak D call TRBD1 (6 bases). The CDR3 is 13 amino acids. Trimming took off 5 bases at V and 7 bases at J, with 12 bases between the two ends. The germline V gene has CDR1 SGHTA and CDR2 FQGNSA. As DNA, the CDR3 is TGTGCCAGCAGCGAACAGGGAAACCAGCCCCAGCATTTT. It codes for CASSEQGNQPQHF.

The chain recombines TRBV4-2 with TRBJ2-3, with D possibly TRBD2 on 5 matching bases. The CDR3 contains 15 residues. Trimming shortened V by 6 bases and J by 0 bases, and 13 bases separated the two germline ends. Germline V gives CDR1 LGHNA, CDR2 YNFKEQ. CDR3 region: CASRPSRVSTDTQYF. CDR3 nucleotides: TGTGCCAGCAGGCCCTCGCGGGTGAGCACAGATACGCAGTATTTT.

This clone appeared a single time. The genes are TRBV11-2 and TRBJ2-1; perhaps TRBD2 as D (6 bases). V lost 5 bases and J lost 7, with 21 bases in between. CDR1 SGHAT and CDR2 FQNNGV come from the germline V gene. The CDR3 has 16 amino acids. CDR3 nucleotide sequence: TGTGCCAGCAGCCCTATGGGGGAGGCCCATTGGAATGAGCAGTTCTTC. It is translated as CASSPMGEAHWNEQFF. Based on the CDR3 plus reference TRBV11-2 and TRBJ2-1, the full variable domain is EAGVAQSPRYKIIEKRQSVAFWCNPISGHATLYWYQQILGQGPKLLIQFQNNGVVDDSQLPKDRFSAERLKGVDSTLKIQPAKLEDSAVYLCASSPMGEAHWNEQFFGPGTRLTVL.

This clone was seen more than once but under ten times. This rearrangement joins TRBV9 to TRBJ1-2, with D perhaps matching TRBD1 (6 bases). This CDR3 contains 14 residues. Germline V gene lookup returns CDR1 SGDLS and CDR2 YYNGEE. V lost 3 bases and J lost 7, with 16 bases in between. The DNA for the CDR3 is TGTGCCAGCAGCGCAAGTCAGGGGCCGCGTGGCTACACCTTC. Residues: CASSASQGPRGYTF. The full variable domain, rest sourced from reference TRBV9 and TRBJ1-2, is DSGVTQTPKHLITATGQRVTLRCSPRSGDLSVYWYQQSLDQGLQFLIQYYNGEERAKGNILERFSAQQFPDLHSELNLSSLELGDSALYFCASSASQGPRGYTFGSGTRLTVV.

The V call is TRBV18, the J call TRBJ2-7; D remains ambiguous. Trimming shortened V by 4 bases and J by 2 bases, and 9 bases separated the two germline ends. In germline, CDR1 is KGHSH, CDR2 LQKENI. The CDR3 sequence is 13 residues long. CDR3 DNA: TGTGCCAGCTCACGTGGCCACACCTACGAGCAGTACTTC. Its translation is CASSRGHTYEQYF.

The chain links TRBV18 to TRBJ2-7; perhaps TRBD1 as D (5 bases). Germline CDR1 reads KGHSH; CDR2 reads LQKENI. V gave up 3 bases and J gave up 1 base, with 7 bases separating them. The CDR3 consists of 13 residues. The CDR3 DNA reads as TGTGCCAGCTCACCTGACAGATCCTACGAGCAGTACTTC. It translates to CASSPDRSYEQYF.

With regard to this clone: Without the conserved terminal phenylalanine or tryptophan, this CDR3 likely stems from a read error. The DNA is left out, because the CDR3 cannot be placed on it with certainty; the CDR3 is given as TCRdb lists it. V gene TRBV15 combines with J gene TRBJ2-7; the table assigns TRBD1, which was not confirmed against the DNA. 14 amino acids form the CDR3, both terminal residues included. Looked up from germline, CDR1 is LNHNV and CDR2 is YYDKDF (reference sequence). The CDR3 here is CATSRGEAGGRLLI.

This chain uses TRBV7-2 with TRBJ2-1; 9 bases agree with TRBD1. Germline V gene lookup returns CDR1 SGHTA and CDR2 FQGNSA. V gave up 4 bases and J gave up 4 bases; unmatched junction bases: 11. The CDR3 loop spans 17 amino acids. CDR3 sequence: CASSSKRTGVLYNEQFF. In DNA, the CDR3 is TGTGCCAGCAGCTCCAAAAGGACAGGGGTCTTATACAATGAGCAGTTCTTC.